The clone carrying this T cell receptor (beta chain) occurred a few times. TCR beta cDNA libraries had unique molecular identifiers. TCRdb called the PCR reads again in MiXCR, with one record for every CDR3 protein. The table records about 820,000 distinct CDR3 sequences, roughly 50% of them present only once. This sample stems from a study of post-analysis software for immune sequencing data. What was sequenced was blood. This TCR came from a girl aged 5 to 17 with multiple sclerosis.

CDR3 amino acids: CASSWTGTLSSYNEQFF. The DNA for the CDR3 is TGTGCCAGCAGTTGGACAGGTACCCTAAGCTCCTACAATGAGCAGTTCTTC. The genes are TRBV12-3 or TRBV12-4 and TRBJ2-1; 7 nucleotides agree with TRBD1. The CDR3 consists of 17 residues. After removal of 4 bases from V and 0 bases from J, the junction contained 9 bases not matched to a gene.